This T cell receptor beta chain is drawn from a study of early T cells in non-severe SARS-CoV-2 infection. Study at large: Unsorted whole-blood RNA was sequenced in bulk, leaving chains unpaired.

cDNA molecules, individually, were tagged with unique molecular identifiers. One entry per CDR3 protein results from TCRdb running MiXCR on the 5' RACE reads. In the table there are roughly 24,000 distinct CDR3 sequences, 3.5% to 4.5% of which are singletons. General study points: Private and CD4 specificities were missed by VDJdb matching, which favored anti-spike CD8 responses.

Looked up from germline, CDR1 is SGHNT and CDR2 is YYREEE (reference sequence). This CDR3 spans 14 amino acids. V was cut by 2 bases and J by 2 bases, with 11 bases left in between. Note on this clonotype: Its antigen is undetermined.

The J gene is TRBJ2-7, the V gene TRBV5-4; D assignment may be TRBD1 or TRBD2 (5 bases each). The TCR sequence derives from an adult who was a healthcare worker with PCR-confirmed SARS-CoV-2 infection or an uninfected control (not recorded which). Input material: whole blood. The CDR3 DNA reads TGTGCCAGCAGCTTCGGGGAAGGGGCCTACGAGCAGTACTTC. It encodes CASSFGEGAYEQYF.